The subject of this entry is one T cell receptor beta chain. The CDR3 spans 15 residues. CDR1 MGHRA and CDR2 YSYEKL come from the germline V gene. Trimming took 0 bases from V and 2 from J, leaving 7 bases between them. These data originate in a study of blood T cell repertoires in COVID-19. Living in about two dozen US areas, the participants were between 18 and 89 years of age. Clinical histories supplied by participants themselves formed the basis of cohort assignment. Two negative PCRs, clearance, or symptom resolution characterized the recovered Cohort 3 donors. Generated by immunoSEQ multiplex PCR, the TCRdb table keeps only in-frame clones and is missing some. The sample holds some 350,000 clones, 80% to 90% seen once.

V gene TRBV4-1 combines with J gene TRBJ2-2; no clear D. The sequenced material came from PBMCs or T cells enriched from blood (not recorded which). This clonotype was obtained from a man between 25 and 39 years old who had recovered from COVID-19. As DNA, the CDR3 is TGCGCCAGCAGCCAAGAGTCCCCAAACACCGGGGAGCTGTTTTTT. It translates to CASSQESPNTGELFF.